This is a list of T cell receptor beta chains from one sample in a study of tumor-infiltrating lymphocytes in localized non-small cell lung cancer. Method: immunoSEQ multiplex PCR; TCRdb's copy keeps in-frame clones and lacks some. The data hold 15,000 to 20,000 clones, with roughly four fifths observed a single time. The sequencing sample was made of lung tumor tissue. These receptors were collected from a human donor with non-small cell lung cancer. Both conserved end residues are part of each CDR3. Each record gives: V gene, D gene, J gene, clone size, CDR3 protein, CDR3 DNA. A D gene is named only where the DNA matches it firmly. Size tells how often a clone was seen (once, few, many) or the class of an expanded clone, and some rows leave it out.

>TRBV5-6|.|TRBJ2-5|.
CASSLGGTQYF
TGTGCCAGCAGCTTAGGGGGGACCCAGTACTTC
>TRBV7-8|.|TRBJ1-6|.
CASSLDGTRNSPLHF
TGTGCCAGCAGCTTAGACGGGACGCGTAATTCACCCCTCCACTTT
>TRBV7-2|TRBD2|TRBJ2-1|.
CASSLVSSGLYNEQFF
TGTGCCAGCAGCTTAGTCTCTAGCGGGCTTTACAATGAGCAGTTCTTC
>TRBV27|TRBD2|TRBJ2-1|.
CASSFLAGGDNEQFF
TGTGCCAGCAGTTTCCTAGCGGGGGGGGACAATGAGCAGTTCTTC
>TRBV11-1|.|TRBJ2-3|.
CASSLTDTQYF
TGTGCCAGCAGCTTAACAGATACGCAGTATTTT
>TRBV5-1|.|TRBJ1-1|.
CASSLEGGTEAFF
TGCGCCAGCAGCTTGGAGGGAGGAACTGAAGCTTTCTTT
>TRBV28|TRBD1|TRBJ2-5|.
CASSSTGGETQYF
TGTGCCAGCAGCTCAACAGGGGGGGAGACCCAGTACTTC
>TRBV9|TRBD2|TRBJ2-1|.
CASSALAEIYNEQFF
TGTGCCAGCAGCGCACTAGCGGAGATTTACAATGAGCAGTTCTTC
>TRBV6-5|.|TRBJ1-6|few
CASITTRESPLHF
TGTGCCAGCATAACGACAAGGGAATCACCCCTCCACTTT
>TRBV5-1|TRBD1|TRBJ2-7|.
CASSRQGEWDEQYF
TGCGCCAGCAGCAGACAGGGGGAATGGGACGAGCAGTACTTC
>TRBV11-2|.|TRBJ2-1|.
CASSPDSGLFYNEQFF
TGTGCCAGCAGCCCTGATAGCGGTCTTTTTTACAATGAGCAGTTCTTC
>TRBV28|TRBD2|TRBJ2-3|.
CASSLSLAGVDTQYF
TGTGCCAGCAGTTTATCTCTAGCGGGAGTAGATACGCAGTATTTT
>TRBV28|.|TRBJ1-1|.
CASSPGLGVTEAFF
TGTGCCAGCAGTCCGGGACTGGGGGTCACTGAAGCTTTCTTT
>TRBV6-6|.|TRBJ1-2|.
CASSSRPDINYGYTF
TGTGCCAGCAGTTCACGGCCGGACATCAACTATGGCTACACCTTC
>TRBV7-9|.|TRBJ2-1|few
CAYATGPSSYNEQFF
TGTGCCTATGCGACAGGTCCAAGCTCCTACAATGAGCAGTTCTTC
>TRBV2|.|TRBJ1-5|.
CASSDGPPGNYQPQHF
TGTGCCAGCAGTGATGGCCCACCAGGGAACTATCAGCCCCAGCATTTT
>TRBV27|.|TRBJ2-7|.
CASSLSEPGRYEQYF
TGTGCCAGCAGTTTATCGGAGCCAGGAAGGTACGAGCAGTACTTC
>TRBV19|.|TRBJ1-2|.
CASMILTF
TGTGCCAGTATGATCCTCACCTTC
>TRBV7-9|TRBD2|TRBJ2-2|.
CASSSLLTSGRPGELFF
TGTGCCAGCAGCTCGCTTTTGACTAGCGGGAGACCCGGGGAGCTGTTTTTT
>TRBV7-9|.|TRBJ2-5|.
CASSWGARETQYF
TGTGCCAGCAGCTGGGGGGCCCGGGAGACCCAGTACTTC